This T cell receptor (beta chain) was sequenced for a study of shared T cell receptors in the human thymus. The germline V gene has CDR1 SSHAT and CDR2 FNYEAQ (reference sequence). The CDR3 length is 15 residues. Trimming took 1 base from V and 3 from J; bases not matched to a gene: 2. This clone was detected once. Libraries were prepared by immunoSEQ multiplex PCR; TCRdb keeps only in-frame clonotypes and omits some of them. In the table there are hundreds of thousands of clones, approximately 87% of which are singletons. The data were also submitted as part of a second study, on human thymus T cells.

V usage is TRBV7-7 and J usage is TRBJ2-3; 9 bases map to TRBD2. The source of this sequence is a boy in the first two years of life with a congenital heart defect. Input material: thymocytes. As DNA, the CDR3 is TGTGCCAGCAGCTTAGGGCGGGAGGGGACAGATACGCAGTATTTT. Its translation is CASSLGREGTDTQYF. The variable domain in full, with the rest retrieved from reference TRBV7-7 and TRBJ2-3, is GAGVSQSPRYKVTKRGQDVTLRCDPISSHATLYWYQQALGQGPEFLTYFNYEAQPDKSGLPSDRFSAERPEGSISTLTIQRTEQRDSAMYRCASSLGREGTDTQYFGPGTRLTVL.